These 26 T cell receptor beta chains share one sample of origin, sequenced in a study of T cells in Graves' hyperthyroidism and ophthalmopathy. The CDR3 regions of TCR beta were amplified from RNA transcripts. Initially, a first-round RT-PCR of the TCR CDR3 employed the HTBI primer set. MiXCR, applied by TCRdb to the multiplex PCR reads, yields one record per CDR3 protein. Of approximately 640,000 distinct CDR3 sequences listed, around 15% were seen once; the top ten hold around 16%. Sample: blood. Receptors originate from a man aged 50 or older with Graves' hyperthyroidism.

This clonotype was observed many times. V gene TRBV11-2 combines with J gene TRBJ2-7; D is undetermined. V was trimmed by 0 bases and J by 6 bases, leaving 9 bases between them. Germline CDR1 SGHAT, CDR2 FQNNGV. This CDR3 contains 13 residues. The CDR3 is CASSLDHWVEQYF. The CDR3 bases are TGTGCCAGCAGCTTAGATCACTGGGTCGAGCAGTACTTC.

Only a few counts were recorded for this clonotype. This chain links TRBV27 with TRBJ2-2, with D possibly TRBD1 on 5 matching bases. CDR3 length: 15 amino acids. Germline V gives CDR1 MNHEY, CDR2 SMNVEV (reference sequence). Trimming took off 5 bases at V and 7 bases at J, with 17 bases between the two ends. The CDR3 nucleotides read TGTGCCAGCAGTCCTTCCCCTTCAGGGATCGGGGAGCTGTTTTTT. It encodes CASSPSPSGIGELFF.

The sample holds many counts of this clonotype. This chain links TRBV7-3 with TRBJ1-1; the match to TRBD1 covers 8 bases. Germline values: CDR1 SGHTA, CDR2 FQGTGA. The CDR3 is 17 amino acids. V trimming: 1 base; J trimming: 0 bases; junction bases outside the gene matches: 7. In nucleotides, the CDR3 is TGTGCCAGCAGCTTAATGGCAGGGGGCGGATTGAACACTGAAGCTTTCTTT. This sequence encodes CASSLMAGGGLNTEAFF.

This clonotype appeared a few times. CDR3: CATSVTSGSYYNEQFF. The CDR3 nucleotides read TGTGCCACCAGTGTTACTAGCGGGAGCTATTACAATGAGCAGTTCTTC. The chain carries TRBV24-1 and TRBJ2-1; 11 bases align to TRBD2. The germline gives CDR1 KGHDR, CDR2 SFDVKD. Trimming at V came to 5 bases and at J to 4 bases, leaving 6 bases not matched to a gene. The length of the CDR3 is 16 residues.

This clonotype was picked up a small number of times. The V call is TRBV19, the J call TRBJ1-2; D not certain. The CDR3 spans 17 residues. In germline, CDR1 is LNHDA, CDR2 SQIVND (reference sequence). The V gene lost 7 bases and the J gene lost 3 bases, with 24 bases spanning the gap. The CDR3 is CASTTTTQRPPHYGYTF. The CDR3 DNA sequence: TGTGCCAGTACCACGACGACCCAGAGGCCTCCCCACTATGGCTACACCTTC. The full variable domain, in which reference TRBV19 and TRBJ1-2 provide the parts outside the CDR3, is DGGITQSPKYLFRKEGQNVTLSCEQNLNHDAMYWYRQDPGQGLRLIYYSQIVNDFQKGDIAEGYSVSREKKESFPLTVTSAQKNPTAFYLCASTTTTQRPPHYGYTFGSGTRLTVV.

This clonotype has just a few counts. V and J are TRBV6-2 or TRBV6-3 and TRBJ2-7; 10 bases line up with TRBD1. The V segment lost 6 bases and the J segment 4 bases; nucleotides outside the gene matches: 15. The CDR3 runs 17 residues. Germline assignment: CDR1 MNHEY and CDR2 SVGEGT. CDR3 protein: CASSSDTGTGVWYEQYF. The CDR3 DNA is TGTGCCAGCAGCTCGGATACCGGGACAGGGGTGTGGTACGAGCAGTACTTC.

This clonotype was seen many times. The CDR3 DNA reads TGCGCCAGCAGCGCGGGACAGGGGGTCACTAATGAAAAACTGTTTTTT. Its protein is CASSAGQGVTNEKLFF. V usage is TRBV5-1 and J usage is TRBJ1-4, with 11 bases fitting TRBD1. Germline CDR1 and CDR2: SGHRS and YFSETQ. The CDR3 consists of 16 residues. Losses at the gene ends were 4 bases for V and 2 bases for J; bases not matched to a gene: 4. Combining the CDR3 with reference TRBV5-1 and TRBJ1-4 gives the whole variable domain KAGVTQTPRYLIKTRGQQVTLSCSPISGHRSVSWYQQTPGQGLQFLFEYFSETQRNKGNFPGRFSGRQFSNSRSEMNVSTLELGDSALYLCASSAGQGVTNEKLFFGSGTQLSVL.

This clonotype was picked up a small number of times. V and J are TRBV6-5 and TRBJ1-4, with D possibly matching TRBD1 (6 bases). The CDR3 has 16 amino acids. V was clipped by 4 bases and J by 8 bases, with 20 bases between them. Germline CDR1 is MNHEY and CDR2 is SVGAGI. CDR3 protein: CASSSMLAGADEKLFF. Here the CDR3 DNA reads TGTGCCAGCAGTTCCATGCTGGCAGGGGCGGACGAAAAACTGTTTTTT.

This clonotype turned up a few times. The chain is built from TRBV4-2 and TRBJ1-2; TRBD1 matches 7 bases. Germline CDR1 and CDR2: LGHNA and YNFKEQ. Unmatched junction bases numbered 11, after V lost 0 bases and J lost 4 bases. The CDR3 runs to 17 residues. The CDR3 loop reads CASSQDAPGGSVYGYTF. In DNA form, the CDR3 reads TGTGCCAGCAGCCAAGATGCTCCAGGGGGGAGCGTCTATGGCTACACCTTC.

This clonotype appeared many times. The chain couples TRBV19 to TRBJ2-6, with 7 nucleotides matching TRBD1. Germline V gene lookup returns CDR1 LNHDA and CDR2 SQIVND (reference sequence). The V gene end was trimmed by 5 bases and the J gene end by 1 base; junction bases not matched to a gene: 11. This CDR3 contains 18 residues. The DNA for the CDR3 is TGTGCCAGTAGTGAGTCTTCCGGGACAGTATCTGGGGCCAACGTCCTGACTTTC. It translates to CASSESSGTVSGANVLTF.

This clonotype was seen only a few times. The chain joins TRBV25-1 to TRBJ2-5; TRBD2 agrees at 13 bases. CDR1 MGHDK and CDR2 SYGVNS come from the germline V gene. The CDR3 is 16 amino acids. Trimming at V came to 2 bases and at J to 13 bases, leaving 13 bases not matched to a gene. The CDR3 loop reads CASSEPTGTSGMSPYF. The CDR3 DNA follows: TGTGCCAGCAGTGAACCGACCGGGACTAGCGGGATGTCCCCGTACTTC.

This clonotype has ten or more counts. This rearrangement joins TRBV24-1 to TRBJ2-1, with D tentatively TRBD2 (6 bases). V was shortened by 2 bases and J by 8 bases, with 12 bases between the two germline ends. The CDR3 runs to 14 residues. Germline loops: CDR1 KGHDR, CDR2 SFDVKD. CDR3 protein: CATSDWSSADEQFF. The CDR3 DNA reads as TGTGCCACCAGTGATTGGTCTAGCGCCGATGAGCAGTTCTTC.

This clonotype was found many times. J is TRBJ1-1 and V is TRBV7-6; perhaps TRBD1 as D (5 bases). CDR3 size: 14 residues. The germline V and J ends were trimmed by 5 bases and 0 bases, with 10 bases remaining between them. Per the germline V gene, CDR1 is SGHVS and CDR2 is FNYEAQ. CDR3 bases: TGTGCCAGCAGCCGACAGAATATGAACACTGAAGCTTTCTTT. Translated: CASSRQNMNTEAFF.

This clonotype was picked up a small number of times. This chain links TRBV10-2 with TRBJ2-7, with 7 bases fitting TRBD2. The CDR3 contains 14 residues. The trim removed 4 bases at V and 3 bases at J, leaving 6 bases unmatched. From germline, CDR1 is WSHSY and CDR2 SAAADI. The CDR3 DNA follows: TGCGCCAGCAGTGCAGCGGGATTCTTCTACGAGCAGTACTTC. It translates to CASSAAGFFYEQYF.

This clonotype was detected ten times or more. The chain carries TRBV28 and TRBJ2-5; D may be TRBD1 (7 bases). The germline gives CDR1 MDHEN, CDR2 SYDVKM. The CDR3 spans 15 residues. The V end lost 10 bases, the J end lost 3 bases, and 21 bases lay between the germline ends. CDR3 sequence reads: CATKRQGGTKETQYF. The CDR3 region has the DNA TGTGCCACCAAGAGACAGGGCGGGACCAAAGAGACCCAGTACTTC.

This clonotype was counted many times. This sequence joins TRBV7-9 and TRBJ2-2; TRBD1 is a possible D gene (6 bases). CDR1 SEHNR and CDR2 FQNEAQ come from the germline V gene (reference sequence). CDR3 length equals 15 residues. Trimming pared 5 bases from V and 4 bases from J, leaving 14 bases between. For the CDR3, the DNA is TGTGCCAGCAGCCTCCAAGGACAGTCCACCGGGGAGCTGTTTTTT. Translated, it gives CASSLQGQSTGELFF.

This clonotype appeared a few times. This chain uses TRBV28 with TRBJ2-7; the D gene is possibly TRBD1 (6 bases). The CDR3 covers 15 residues. Germline CDR1 is MDHEN and CDR2 is SYDVKM. The V end lost 5 bases, the J end lost 0 bases, and 14 bases lay between the germline ends. In nucleotides, the CDR3 is TGTGCCAGCAGTACCCGGACAGTTAGCTCCTACGAGCAGTACTTC. Encoded protein: CASSTRTVSSYEQYF. Full variable domain (rest looked up from reference TRBV28 and TRBJ2-7): DVKVTQSSRYLVKRTGEKVFLECVQDMDHENMFWYRQDPGLGLRLIYFSYDVKMKEKGDIPEGYSVSREKKERFSLILESASTNQTSMYLCASSTRTVSSYEQYFGPGTRLTVT.

The chain employs TRBV28 and TRBJ2-5; D is perhaps TRBD1 or TRBD2 (5 bases each). Trimming took off 4 bases at V and 2 bases at J, with 17 bases between the two ends. The V gene's germline CDR1 is MDHEN and CDR2 SYDVKM. The CDR3 has 16 amino acids. CDR3 bases: TGTGCCAGCAGTTCCGATCGTAGGGGAGTACAAGAGACCCAGTACTTC. The encoded protein is CASSSDRRGVQETQYF.

In its sample, this clonotype was seen many times. The DNA of the CDR3 is TGTGCCAGCAGTCCAGGGATAAACACTGAAGCTTTCTTT. Translation: CASSPGINTEAFF. The V gene is TRBV12-3 or TRBV12-4, the J gene TRBJ1-1; a weak D match, TRBD1 (5 bases). V was trimmed by 5 bases and J by 2 bases, leaving 9 bases between them. CDR3 size: 13 residues.

This clonotype has a handful of counts. The chain employs TRBV28 and TRBJ1-2; no firm D call. Germline values: CDR1 MDHEN, CDR2 SYDVKM. The V end lost 3 bases, the J end lost 9 bases, and 8 bases lay between the germline ends. The CDR3 consists of 11 residues. CDR3 residues: CASSFGDRYTF. The CDR3 DNA follows: TGTGCCAGCAGTTTTGGGGATCGCTACACCTTC.

The chain links TRBV28 to TRBJ2-6, with D unresolved. This CDR3 comprises 14 residues. V shed 10 bases and J shed 1 base, with 11 bases lying between them. The germline CDR1 and CDR2 sequences are MDHEN and SYDVKM. The CDR3 loop is CATAYLSGANVLTF. As DNA, the CDR3 is TGTGCCACCGCATATCTTTCTGGGGCCAACGTCCTGACTTTC.

There are many counts of this clonotype. The chain has TRBV15 and TRBJ2-1, with TRBD2 as a possible D gene (5 bases). The CDR3 spans 17 residues. Germline CDR1 is LNHNV and CDR2 is YYDKDF (reference sequence). V shed 1 base and J shed 2 bases, with 15 bases lying between them. The CDR3 spells CATSRGLIEEAYNEQFF. For the CDR3, the DNA is TGTGCCACCAGCAGAGGTTTGATAGAGGAGGCCTACAATGAGCAGTTCTTC.

This clonotype was recorded many times. The chain combines TRBV5-4 with TRBJ2-5; weak D call: TRBD2 (6 bases). The CDR3 totals 13 residues. The germline V gene encodes CDR1 SGHNT and CDR2 YYREEE (reference sequence). V was cut by 6 bases and J by 5 bases, with 14 bases left in between. The CDR3 coding sequence is TGTGCCAGCACCCTACTAGCTGACGAGACCCAGTACTTC. Translated, it gives CASTLLADETQYF.

In the case of this clonotype: Given a much more abundant clone one base away, this may be a read error. This rearrangement joins TRBV12-3 or TRBV12-4 to TRBJ2-7, with unresolved D. There are 13 residues in the CDR3. Trimming took 3 bases from V and 6 from J, leaving 12 bases between them. This chain's CDR3 is CASSFRPAAEQYF. CDR3 coding DNA: TGTGCCAGCAGTTTTAGACCCGCGGCCGAGCAGTACTTC.

This clonotype was observed a few times. This chain connects TRBV30 to TRBJ1-2; D is possibly TRBD1 (5 bases). The CDR3 contains 14 residues. Trimming took 5 bases from V and 5 from J, leaving 18 bases between them. Germline V CDR1 and CDR2: GTSNPN, SVGIG (reference sequence). The CDR3 region is CAWYDTGDTYGYTF. CDR3 coding DNA: TGTGCCTGGTACGATACAGGAGATACTTATGGCTACACCTTC.

This chain uses TRBV5-6 with TRBJ1-1; possibly TRBD1 for D (6 bases). Germline CDR1 and CDR2: SGHDT and YYEEEE. Trimming stripped 5 bases from V and 11 bases from J, with 19 bases between. This CDR3 is 13 amino acids long. The CDR3 nucleotides read TGTGCCAGCAGTTTGAAACCGGGACATCAGGCTTTCTTT. As protein: CASSLKPGHQAFF.